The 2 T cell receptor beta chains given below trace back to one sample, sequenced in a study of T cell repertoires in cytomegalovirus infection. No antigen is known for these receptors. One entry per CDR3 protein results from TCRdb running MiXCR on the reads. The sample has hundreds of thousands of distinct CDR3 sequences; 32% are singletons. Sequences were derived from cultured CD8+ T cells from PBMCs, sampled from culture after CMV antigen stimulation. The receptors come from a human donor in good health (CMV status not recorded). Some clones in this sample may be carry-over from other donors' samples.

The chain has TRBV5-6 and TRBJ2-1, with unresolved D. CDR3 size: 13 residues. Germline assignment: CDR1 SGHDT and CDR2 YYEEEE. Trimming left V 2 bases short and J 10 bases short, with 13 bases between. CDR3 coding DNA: TGTGCCAGCAGCTTCCATACGACACCAGAGCAGTTCTTC. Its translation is CASSFHTTPEQFF.

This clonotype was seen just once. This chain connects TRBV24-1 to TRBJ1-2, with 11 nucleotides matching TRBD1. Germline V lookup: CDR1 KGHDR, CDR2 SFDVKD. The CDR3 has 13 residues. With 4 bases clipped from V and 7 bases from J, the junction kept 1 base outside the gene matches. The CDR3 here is CATSDGTGGGYTF. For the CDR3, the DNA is TGTGCCACCAGTGACGGGACAGGGGGTGGCTACACCTTC.